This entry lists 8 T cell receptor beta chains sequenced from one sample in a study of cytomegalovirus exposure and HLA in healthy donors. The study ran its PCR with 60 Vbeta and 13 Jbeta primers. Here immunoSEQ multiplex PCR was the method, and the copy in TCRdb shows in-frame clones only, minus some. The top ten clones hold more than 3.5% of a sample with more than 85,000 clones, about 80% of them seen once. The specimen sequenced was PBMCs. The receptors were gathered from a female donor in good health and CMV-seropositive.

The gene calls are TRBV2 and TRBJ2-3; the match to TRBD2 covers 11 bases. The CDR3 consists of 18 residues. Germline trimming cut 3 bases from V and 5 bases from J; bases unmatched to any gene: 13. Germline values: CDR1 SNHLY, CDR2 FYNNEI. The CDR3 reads CASSDRLLAGGGQDTQYF. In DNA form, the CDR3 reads TGTGCCAGCAGTGATCGACTCCTAGCGGGGGGAGGTCAAGATACGCAGTATTTT.

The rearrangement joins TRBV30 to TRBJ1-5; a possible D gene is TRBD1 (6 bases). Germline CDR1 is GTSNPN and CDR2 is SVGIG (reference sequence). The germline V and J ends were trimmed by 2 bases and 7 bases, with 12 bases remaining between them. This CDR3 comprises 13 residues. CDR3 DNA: TGTGCCTGGAGTAGTGTAAGGGGGCAGCCCCAGCATTTT. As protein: CAWSSVRGQPQHF. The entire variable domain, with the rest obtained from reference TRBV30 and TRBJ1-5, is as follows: SQTIHQWPATLVQPVGSPLSLECTVEGTSNPNLYWYRQAAGRGLQLLFYSVGIGQISSEVPQNLSASRPQDRQFILSSKKLLLSDSGFYLCAWSSVRGQPQHFGDGTRLSIL.

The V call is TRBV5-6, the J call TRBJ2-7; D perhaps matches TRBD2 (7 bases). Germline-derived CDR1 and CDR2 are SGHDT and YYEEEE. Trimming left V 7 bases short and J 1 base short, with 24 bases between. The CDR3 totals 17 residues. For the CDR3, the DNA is TGTGCCAGCGCCCGTGGGCGTGGGGGGGCGAGATCCTACGAGCAGTACTTC. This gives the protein CASARGRGGARSYEQYF.

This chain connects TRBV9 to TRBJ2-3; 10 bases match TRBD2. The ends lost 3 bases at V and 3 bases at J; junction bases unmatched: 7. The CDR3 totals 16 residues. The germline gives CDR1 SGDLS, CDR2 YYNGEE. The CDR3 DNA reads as TGTGCCAGCAGCGACACACTAGCGGGGCGTACAGATACGCAGTATTTT. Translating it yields CASSDTLAGRTDTQYF.

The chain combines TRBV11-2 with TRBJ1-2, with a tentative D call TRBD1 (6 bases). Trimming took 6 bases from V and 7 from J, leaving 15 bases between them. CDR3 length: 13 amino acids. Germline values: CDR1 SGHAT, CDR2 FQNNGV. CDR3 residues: CASSPDRSVGYTF. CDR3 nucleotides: TGTGCCAGCAGTCCGGACAGATCGGTTGGCTACACCTTC.

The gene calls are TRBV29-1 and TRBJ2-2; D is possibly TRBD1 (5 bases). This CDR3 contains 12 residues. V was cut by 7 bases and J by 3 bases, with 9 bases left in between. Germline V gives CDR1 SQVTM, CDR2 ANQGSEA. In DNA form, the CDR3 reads TGCAGCGGCGAACAGGACACCGGGGAGCTGTTTTTT. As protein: CSGEQDTGELFF.

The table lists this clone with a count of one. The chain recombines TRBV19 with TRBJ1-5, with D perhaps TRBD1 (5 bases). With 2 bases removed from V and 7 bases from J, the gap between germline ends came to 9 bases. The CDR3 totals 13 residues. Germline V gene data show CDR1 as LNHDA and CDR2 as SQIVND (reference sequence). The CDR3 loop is CASSIQGRQPQHF. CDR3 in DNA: TGTGCCAGTAGTATACAGGGCAGGCAGCCCCAGCATTTT.

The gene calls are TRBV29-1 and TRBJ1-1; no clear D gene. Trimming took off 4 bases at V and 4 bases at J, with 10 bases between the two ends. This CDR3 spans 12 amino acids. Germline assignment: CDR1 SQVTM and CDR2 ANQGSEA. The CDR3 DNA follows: TGCAGCGTTGTTCGAGGTTCCACTGAAGCTTTCTTT. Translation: CSVVRGSTEAFF.